A single T cell receptor beta chain is shown here with its context. The antigen is undetermined. The germline V gene has CDR1 DFQATT and CDR2 SNEGSKA (reference sequence). V gave up 2 bases and J gave up 3 bases; unmatched junction bases: 6. The CDR3 runs 14 residues. A universal primer binding site was introduced by template switching. The final cDNA contained unique molecular identifiers. TCRdb re-called the 5' RACE reads with MiXCR, one entry per CDR3 protein. The data contain some 900,000 distinct CDR3 sequences, approximately 13% of them singletons. This record comes from a study of identical twins. General study findings and limits: Modeled out-of-frame TCR alpha sharing in monozygotic twins fell below observed levels.

The same specimen was also included in a second study, on yellow fever vaccine responses in identical twins.

V gene TRBV20-1 combines with J gene TRBJ2-7; 8 nucleotides match TRBD1. The sequence was obtained from a young woman in good health. Sequencing was done on a sample of PBMCs. The CDR3 spells CSARIAGGNYEQYF. Written as DNA, the CDR3 is TGCAGTGCTAGAATCGCAGGGGGCAACTACGAGCAGTACTTC.